This entry concerns a single T cell receptor beta chain. The CDR3 extends over 15 amino acids. J lost 6 bases, V lost 6 bases, and 11 bases had no gene match. Germline CDR1 LGHDT, CDR2 YNNKEL (reference sequence). Ligated cDNA underwent four rounds of PCR with nested alpha and beta constant region primers and SP2. Alpha and beta constant region primers primed reverse transcription for blood and skin samples. TCRdb analysed the 5' RACE reads with MiXCR anew, one entry per CDR3 protein. In the table there are some 60,000 distinct CDR3 sequences, 6% to 8.5% of which are singletons. The library had UMIs added by 3' ligation of an oligonucleotide to TCR cDNA. Whole-blood samples were 2 to 3 ml of peripheral blood from healthy adult volunteers. The data are from a study of naive and memory T cell subsets.

The origin of this receptor is a female donor in good health. V usage is TRBV3-1 and J usage is TRBJ2-1; 7 bases map to TRBD2. The CDR3 nucleotides read TGTGCCAGCAGTATTCGACTAGCTCGGGGCAATGAGCAGTTCTTC. This translates into CASSIRLARGNEQFF.